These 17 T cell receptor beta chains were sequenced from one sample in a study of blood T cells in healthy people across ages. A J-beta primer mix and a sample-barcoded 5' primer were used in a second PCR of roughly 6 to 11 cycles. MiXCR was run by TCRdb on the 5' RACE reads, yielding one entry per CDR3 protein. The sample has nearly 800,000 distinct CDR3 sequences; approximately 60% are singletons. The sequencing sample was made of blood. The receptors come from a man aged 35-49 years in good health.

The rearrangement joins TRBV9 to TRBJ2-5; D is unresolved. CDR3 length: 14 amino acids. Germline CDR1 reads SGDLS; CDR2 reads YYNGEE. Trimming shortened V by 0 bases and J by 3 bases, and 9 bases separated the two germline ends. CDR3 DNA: TGTGCCAGCAGCGTAGAAGGCAGAAAAGAGACCCAGTACTTC. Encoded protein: CASSVEGRKETQYF.

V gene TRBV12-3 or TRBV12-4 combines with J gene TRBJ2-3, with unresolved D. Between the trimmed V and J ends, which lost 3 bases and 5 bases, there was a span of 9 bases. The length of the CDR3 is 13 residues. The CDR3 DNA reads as TGTGCCAGCAGTTTCGACTGGCTAGATACGCAGTATTTT. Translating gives CASSFDWLDTQYF.

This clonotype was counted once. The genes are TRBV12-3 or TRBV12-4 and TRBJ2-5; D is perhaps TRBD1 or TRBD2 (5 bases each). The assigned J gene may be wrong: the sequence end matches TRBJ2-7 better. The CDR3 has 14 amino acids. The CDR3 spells CASSFGATNNEQYF. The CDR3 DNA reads TGTGCCAGCAGTTTCGGGGCTACGAACAACGAGCAGTACTTC.

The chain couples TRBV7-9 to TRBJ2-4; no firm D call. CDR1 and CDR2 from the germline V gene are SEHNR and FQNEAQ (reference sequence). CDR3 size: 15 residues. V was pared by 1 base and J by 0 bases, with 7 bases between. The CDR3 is CASSLVKLAKNIQYF. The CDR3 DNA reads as TGTGCCAGCAGCTTAGTCAAGCTAGCCAAAAACATTCAGTACTTC. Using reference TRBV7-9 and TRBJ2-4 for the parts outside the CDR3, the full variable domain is DTGVSQNPRHKITKRGQNVTFRCDPISEHNRLYWYRQTLGQGPEFLTYFQNEAQLEKSRLLSDRFSAERPKGSFSTLEIQRTEQGDSAMYLCASSLVKLAKNIQYFGAGTRLSVL.

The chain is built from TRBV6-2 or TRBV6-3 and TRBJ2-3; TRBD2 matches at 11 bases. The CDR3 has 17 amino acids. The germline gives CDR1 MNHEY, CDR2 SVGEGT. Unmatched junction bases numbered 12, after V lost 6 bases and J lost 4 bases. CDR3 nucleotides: TGTGCCAGCAGCTCCCGTTCCCCTAGCGGGGGGTCAGATACGCAGTATTTT. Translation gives CASSSRSPSGGSDTQYF.

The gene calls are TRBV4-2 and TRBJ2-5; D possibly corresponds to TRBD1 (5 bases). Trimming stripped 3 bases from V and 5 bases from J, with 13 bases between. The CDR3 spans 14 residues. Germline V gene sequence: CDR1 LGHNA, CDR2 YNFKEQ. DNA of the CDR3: TGTGCCAGCAGCCACGATCCAGGGCTTGAGACCCAGTACTTC. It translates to CASSHDPGLETQYF.

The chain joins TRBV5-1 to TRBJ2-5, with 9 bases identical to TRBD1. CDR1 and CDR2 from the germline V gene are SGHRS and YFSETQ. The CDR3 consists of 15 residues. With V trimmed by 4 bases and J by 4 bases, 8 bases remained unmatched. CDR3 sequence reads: CASSQGQGFRETQYF. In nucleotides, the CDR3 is TGCGCCAGCAGCCAGGGACAGGGCTTTAGAGAGACCCAGTACTTC.

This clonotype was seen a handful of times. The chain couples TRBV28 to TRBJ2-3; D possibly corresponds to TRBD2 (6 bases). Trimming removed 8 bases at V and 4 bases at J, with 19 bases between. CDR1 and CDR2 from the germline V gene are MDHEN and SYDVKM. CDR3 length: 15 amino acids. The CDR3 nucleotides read TGTGCCAGCTTCCCAGCTGCGGGATTCGCAGATACGCAGTATTTT. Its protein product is CASFPAAGFADTQYF.

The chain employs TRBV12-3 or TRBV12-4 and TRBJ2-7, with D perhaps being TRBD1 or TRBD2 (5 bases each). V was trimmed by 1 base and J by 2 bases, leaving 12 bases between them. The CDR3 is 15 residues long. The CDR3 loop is CASSLDRTHPYEQYF. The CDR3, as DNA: TGTGCCAGCAGTTTAGACAGGACTCATCCCTACGAGCAGTACTTC.

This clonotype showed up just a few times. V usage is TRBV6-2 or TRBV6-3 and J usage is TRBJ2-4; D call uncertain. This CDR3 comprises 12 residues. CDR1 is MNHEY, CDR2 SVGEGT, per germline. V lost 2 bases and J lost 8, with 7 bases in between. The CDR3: CASSYALDIQYF. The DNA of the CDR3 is TGTGCCAGCAGTTACGCCCTTGACATTCAGTACTTC.

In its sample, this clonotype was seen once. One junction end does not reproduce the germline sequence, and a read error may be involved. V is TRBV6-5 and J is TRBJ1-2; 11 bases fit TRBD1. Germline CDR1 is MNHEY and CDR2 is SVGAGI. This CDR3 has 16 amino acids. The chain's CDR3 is CASSNSDRGHSYGYTF. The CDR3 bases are TGTGCCAGCAGTAACTCGGACAGGGGGCATTCCTATGGCTACACCTTC.

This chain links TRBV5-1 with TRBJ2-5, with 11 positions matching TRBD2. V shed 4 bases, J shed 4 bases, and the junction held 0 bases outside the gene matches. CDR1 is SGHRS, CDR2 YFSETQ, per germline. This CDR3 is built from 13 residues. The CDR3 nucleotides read TGCGCCAGCAGCGGGACTAGCGGAGAGACCCAGTACTTC. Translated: CASSGTSGETQYF.

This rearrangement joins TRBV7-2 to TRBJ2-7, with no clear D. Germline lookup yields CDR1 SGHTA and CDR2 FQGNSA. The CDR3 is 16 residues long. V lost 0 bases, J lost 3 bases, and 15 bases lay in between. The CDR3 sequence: CASSLAGGSTYYEQYF. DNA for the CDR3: TGTGCCAGCAGCTTAGCTGGTGGGTCCACGTACTACGAGCAGTACTTC.

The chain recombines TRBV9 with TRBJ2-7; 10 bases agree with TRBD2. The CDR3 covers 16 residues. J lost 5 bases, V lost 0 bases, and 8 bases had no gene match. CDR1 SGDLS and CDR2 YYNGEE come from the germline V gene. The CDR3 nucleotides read TGTGCCAGCAGCGTAGGAGCTAGCGGGAGTTCCCACGAGCAGTACTTC. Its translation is CASSVGASGSSHEQYF.

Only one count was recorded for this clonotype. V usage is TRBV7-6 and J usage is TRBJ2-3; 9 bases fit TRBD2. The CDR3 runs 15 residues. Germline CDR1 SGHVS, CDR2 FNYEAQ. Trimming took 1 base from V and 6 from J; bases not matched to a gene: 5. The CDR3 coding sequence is TGTGCCAGCAGCTTAGTAGCGGGAGTCATGGATACGCAGTATTTT. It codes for CASSLVAGVMDTQYF.

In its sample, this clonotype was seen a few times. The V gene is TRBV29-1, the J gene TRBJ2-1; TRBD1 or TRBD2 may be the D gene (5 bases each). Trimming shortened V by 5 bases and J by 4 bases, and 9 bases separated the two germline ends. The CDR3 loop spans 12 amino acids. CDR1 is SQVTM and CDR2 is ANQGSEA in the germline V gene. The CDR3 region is CSVIGAYNEQFF. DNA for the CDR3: TGCAGCGTTATCGGGGCTTACAATGAGCAGTTCTTC.

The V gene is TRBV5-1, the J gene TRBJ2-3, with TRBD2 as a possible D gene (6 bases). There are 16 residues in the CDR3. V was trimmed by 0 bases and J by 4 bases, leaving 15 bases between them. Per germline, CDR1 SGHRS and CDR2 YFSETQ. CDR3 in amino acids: CASSLVGSGTADTQYF. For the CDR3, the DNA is TGCGCCAGCAGCTTGGTAGGTAGCGGCACGGCAGATACGCAGTATTTT.